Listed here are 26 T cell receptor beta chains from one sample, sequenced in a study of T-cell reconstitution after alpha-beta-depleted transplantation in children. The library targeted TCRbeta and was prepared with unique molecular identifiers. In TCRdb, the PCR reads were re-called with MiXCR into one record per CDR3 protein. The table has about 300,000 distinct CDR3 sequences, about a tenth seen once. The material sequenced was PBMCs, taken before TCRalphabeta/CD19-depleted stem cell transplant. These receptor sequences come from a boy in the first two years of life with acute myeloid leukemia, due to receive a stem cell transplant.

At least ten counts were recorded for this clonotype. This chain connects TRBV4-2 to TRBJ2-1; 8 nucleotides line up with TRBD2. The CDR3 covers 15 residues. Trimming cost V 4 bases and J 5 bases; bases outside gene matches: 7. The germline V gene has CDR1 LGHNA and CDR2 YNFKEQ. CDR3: CASSPTGGPNNEQFF. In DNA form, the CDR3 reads TGTGCCAGCAGCCCAACGGGGGGGCCCAACAATGAGCAGTTCTTC.

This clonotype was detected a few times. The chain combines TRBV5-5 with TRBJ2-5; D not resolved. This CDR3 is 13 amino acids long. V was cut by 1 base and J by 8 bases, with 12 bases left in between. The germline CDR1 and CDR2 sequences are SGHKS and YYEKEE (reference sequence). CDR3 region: CASSLTPQGTQYF. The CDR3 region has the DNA TGTGCCAGCAGCTTGACCCCTCAAGGAACCCAGTACTTC. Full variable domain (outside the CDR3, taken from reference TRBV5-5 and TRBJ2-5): DAGVTQSPTHLIKTRGQQVTLRCSPISGHKSVSWYQQVLGQGPQFIFQYYEKEERGRGNFPDRFSARQFPNYSSELNVNALLLGDSALYLCASSLTPQGTQYFGPGTRLLVL.

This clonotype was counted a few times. The CDR3 here is CSARFGGPIDEKLFF. CDR3 coding DNA: TGCAGTGCTAGGTTCGGGGGCCCCATAGATGAAAAACTGTTTTTT. This rearrangement joins TRBV20-1 to TRBJ1-4; weak D call: TRBD1 (6 bases). The CDR3 sequence is 15 residues long. Germline CDR1 is DFQATT and CDR2 is SNEGSKA (reference sequence). V lost 3 bases and J 6 bases, leaving 17 bases between the germline ends.

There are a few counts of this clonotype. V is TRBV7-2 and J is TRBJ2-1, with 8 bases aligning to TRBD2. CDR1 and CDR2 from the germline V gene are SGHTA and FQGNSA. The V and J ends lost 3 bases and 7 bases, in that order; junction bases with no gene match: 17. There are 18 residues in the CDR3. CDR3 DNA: TGTGCCAGCAGCTTCGGGACTAGGTACATACAAAGAGCGAATGAGCAGTTCTTC. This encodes CASSFGTRYIQRANEQFF.

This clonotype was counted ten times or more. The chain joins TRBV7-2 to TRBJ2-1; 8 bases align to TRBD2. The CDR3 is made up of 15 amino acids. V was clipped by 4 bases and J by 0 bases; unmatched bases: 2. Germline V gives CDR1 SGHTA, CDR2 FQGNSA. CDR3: CASSSGLGSYNEQFF. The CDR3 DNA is TGTGCCAGCAGCTCGGGACTAGGCTCCTACAATGAGCAGTTCTTC.

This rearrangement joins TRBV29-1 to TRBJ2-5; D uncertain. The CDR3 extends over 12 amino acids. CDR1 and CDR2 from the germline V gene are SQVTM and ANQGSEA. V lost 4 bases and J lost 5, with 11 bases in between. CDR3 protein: CSVGHLSETQYF. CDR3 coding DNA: TGCAGCGTTGGACACCTTTCGGAGACCCAGTACTTC. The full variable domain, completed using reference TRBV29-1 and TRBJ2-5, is SAVISQKPSRDICQRGTSLTIQCQVDSQVTMMFWYRQQPGQSLTLIATANQGSEATYESGFVIDKFPISRPNLTFSTLTVSNMSPEDSSIYLCSVGHLSETQYFGPGTRLLVL.

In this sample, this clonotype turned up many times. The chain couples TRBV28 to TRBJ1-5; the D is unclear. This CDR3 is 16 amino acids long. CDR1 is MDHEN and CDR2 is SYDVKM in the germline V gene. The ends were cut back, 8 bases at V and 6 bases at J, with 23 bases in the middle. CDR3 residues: CASGSFGRAATQPQHF. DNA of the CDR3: TGTGCCAGCGGTAGTTTTGGGAGGGCAGCTACTCAGCCCCAGCATTTT. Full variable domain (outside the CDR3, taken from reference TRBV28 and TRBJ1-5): DVKVTQSSRYLVKRTGEKVFLECVQDMDHENMFWYRQDPGLGLRLIYFSYDVKMKEKGDIPEGYSVSREKKERFSLILESASTNQTSMYLCASGSFGRAATQPQHFGDGTRLSIL.

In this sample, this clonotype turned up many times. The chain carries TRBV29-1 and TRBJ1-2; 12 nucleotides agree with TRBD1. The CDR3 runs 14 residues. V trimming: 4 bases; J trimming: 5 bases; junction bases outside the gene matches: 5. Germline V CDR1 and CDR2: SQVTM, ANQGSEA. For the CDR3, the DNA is TGCAGCGTTGTGGGGACAGGGGGCGAATATGGCTACACCTTC. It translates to CSVVGTGGEYGYTF.

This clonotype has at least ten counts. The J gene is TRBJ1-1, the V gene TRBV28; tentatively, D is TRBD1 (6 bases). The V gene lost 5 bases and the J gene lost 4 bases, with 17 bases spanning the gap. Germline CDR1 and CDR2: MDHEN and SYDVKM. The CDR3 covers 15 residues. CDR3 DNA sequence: TGTGCCAGCAGTCCTGTCCCGTCAGGGGTCACTGAAGCTTTCTTT. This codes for CASSPVPSGVTEAFF.

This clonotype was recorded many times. Here the CDR3 DNA reads TGCGCCAGCTCCCGGGACTACGGGGAGACCCAGTACTTC. Its translation is CASSRDYGETQYF. The gene calls are TRBV5-1 and TRBJ2-5; the match to TRBD2 covers 7 bases. CDR3 length equals 13 residues. The V and J ends lost 7 bases and 5 bases, in that order; junction bases with no gene match: 8. CDR1 and CDR2 (germline): SGHRS, YFSETQ.

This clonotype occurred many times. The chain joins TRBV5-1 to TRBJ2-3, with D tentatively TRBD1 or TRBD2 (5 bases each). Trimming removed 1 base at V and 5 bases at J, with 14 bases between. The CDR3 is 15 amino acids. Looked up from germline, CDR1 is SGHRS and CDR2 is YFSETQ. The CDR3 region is CASSLYAGTEDTQYF. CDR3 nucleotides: TGCGCCAGCAGCTTGTATGCAGGGACCGAAGATACGCAGTATTTT. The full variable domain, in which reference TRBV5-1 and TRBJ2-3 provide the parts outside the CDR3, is KAGVTQTPRYLIKTRGQQVTLSCSPISGHRSVSWYQQTPGQGLQFLFEYFSETQRNKGNFPGRFSGRQFSNSRSEMNVSTLELGDSALYLCASSLYAGTEDTQYFGPGTRLTVL.

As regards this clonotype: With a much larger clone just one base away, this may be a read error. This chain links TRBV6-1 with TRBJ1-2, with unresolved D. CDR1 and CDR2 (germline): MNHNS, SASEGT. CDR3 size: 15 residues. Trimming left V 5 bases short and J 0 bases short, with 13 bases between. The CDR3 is CASSPYSGSNYGYTF. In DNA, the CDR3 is TGTGCCAGCAGTCCCTACAGCGGATCTAACTATGGCTACACCTTC.

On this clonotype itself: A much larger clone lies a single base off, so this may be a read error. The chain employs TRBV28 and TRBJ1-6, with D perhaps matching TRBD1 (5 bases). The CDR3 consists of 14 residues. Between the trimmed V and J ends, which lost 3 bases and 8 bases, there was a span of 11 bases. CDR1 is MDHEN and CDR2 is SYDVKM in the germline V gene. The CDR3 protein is CASSFWGLYSPLHF. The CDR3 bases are TGTGCCAGCAGTTTCTGGGGACTCTATTCACCCCTCCACTTT.

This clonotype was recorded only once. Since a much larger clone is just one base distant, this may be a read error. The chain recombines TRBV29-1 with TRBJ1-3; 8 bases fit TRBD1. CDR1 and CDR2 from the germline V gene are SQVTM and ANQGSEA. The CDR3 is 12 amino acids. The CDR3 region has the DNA TGCAGCGTTGAAACAGGGGGAAACACCTTATATTTT. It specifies CSVETGGNTLYF.

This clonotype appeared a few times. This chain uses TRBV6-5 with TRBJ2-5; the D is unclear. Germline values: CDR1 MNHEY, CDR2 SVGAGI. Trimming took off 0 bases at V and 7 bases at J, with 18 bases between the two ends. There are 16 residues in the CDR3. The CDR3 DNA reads TGTGCCAGCAGTTACTCACGGCTCCCTTTATTGGGGACCCAGTACTTC. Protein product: CASSYSRLPLLGTQYF.

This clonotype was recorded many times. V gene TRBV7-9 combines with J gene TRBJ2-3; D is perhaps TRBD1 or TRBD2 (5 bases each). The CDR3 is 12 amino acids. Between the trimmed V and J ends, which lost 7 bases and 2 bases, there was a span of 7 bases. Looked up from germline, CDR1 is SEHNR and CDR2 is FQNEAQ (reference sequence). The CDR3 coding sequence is TGTGCCAGCACGGGGCCCACAGATACGCAGTATTTT. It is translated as CASTGPTDTQYF.

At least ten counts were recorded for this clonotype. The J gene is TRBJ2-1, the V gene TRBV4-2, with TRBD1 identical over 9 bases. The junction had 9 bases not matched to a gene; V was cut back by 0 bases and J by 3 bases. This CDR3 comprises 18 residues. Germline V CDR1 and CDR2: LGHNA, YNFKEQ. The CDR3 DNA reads TGTGCCAGCAGCCAAGATCCCCCACAGGGGGCGGGCTACAATGAGCAGTTCTTC. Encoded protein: CASSQDPPQGAGYNEQFF.

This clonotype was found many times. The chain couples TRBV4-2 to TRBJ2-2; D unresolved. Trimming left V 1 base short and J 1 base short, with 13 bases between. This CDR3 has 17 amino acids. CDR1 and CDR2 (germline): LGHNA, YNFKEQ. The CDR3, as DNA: TGTGCCAGCAGCCAAGTCTCCCTAGTGATGAACACCGGGGAGCTGTTTTTT. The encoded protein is CASSQVSLVMNTGELFF.

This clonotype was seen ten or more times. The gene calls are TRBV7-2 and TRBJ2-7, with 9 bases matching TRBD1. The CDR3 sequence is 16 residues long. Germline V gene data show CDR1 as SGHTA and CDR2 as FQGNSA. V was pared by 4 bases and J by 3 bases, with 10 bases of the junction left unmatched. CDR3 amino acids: CASSYLPGQGIYEQYF. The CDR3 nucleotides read TGTGCCAGCAGCTATCTTCCGGGACAGGGAATCTACGAGCAGTACTTC.

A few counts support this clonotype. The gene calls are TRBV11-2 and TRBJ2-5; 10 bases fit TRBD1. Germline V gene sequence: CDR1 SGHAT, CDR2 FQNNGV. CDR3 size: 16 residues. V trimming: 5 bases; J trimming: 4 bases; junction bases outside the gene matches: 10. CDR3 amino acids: CASSPRTGGTPETQYF. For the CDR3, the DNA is TGTGCCAGCAGCCCCAGGACAGGGGGGACGCCAGAGACCCAGTACTTC.

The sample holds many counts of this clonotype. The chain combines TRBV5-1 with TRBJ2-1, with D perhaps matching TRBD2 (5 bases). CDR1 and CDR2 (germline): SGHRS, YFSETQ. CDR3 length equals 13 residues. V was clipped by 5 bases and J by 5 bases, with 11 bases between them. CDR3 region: CASSSGVDNEQFF. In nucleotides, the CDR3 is TGCGCCAGCAGTTCCGGGGTTGACAATGAGCAGTTCTTC.

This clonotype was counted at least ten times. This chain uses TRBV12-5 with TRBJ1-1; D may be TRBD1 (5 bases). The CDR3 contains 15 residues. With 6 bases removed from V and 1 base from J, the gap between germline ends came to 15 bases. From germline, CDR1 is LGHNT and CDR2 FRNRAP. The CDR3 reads CASGLGDSTNTEAFF. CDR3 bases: TGTGCTAGTGGCCTAGGGGACTCCACGAACACTGAAGCTTTCTTT.

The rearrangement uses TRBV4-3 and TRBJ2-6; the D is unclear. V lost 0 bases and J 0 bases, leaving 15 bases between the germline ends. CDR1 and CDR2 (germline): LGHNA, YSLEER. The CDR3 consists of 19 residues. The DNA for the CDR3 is TGCGCCAGCAGCCAAGATGGCAGCTACACTACCTCTGGGGCCAACGTCCTGACTTTC. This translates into CASSQDGSYTTSGANVLTF.

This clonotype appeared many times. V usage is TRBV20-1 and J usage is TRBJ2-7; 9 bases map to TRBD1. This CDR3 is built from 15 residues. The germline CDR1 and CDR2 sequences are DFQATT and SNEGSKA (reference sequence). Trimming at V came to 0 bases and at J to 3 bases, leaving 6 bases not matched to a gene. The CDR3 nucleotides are TGCAGTGCTAGAGATTCGGGACAGGGTTACTACGAGCAGTACTTC. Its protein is CSARDSGQGYYEQYF.

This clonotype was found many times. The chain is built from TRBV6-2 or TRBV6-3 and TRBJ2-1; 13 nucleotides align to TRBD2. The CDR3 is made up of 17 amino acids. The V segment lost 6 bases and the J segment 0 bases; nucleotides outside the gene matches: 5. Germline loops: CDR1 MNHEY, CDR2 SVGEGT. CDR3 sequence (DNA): TGTGCCAGCAGCCTCACTAGCGGGAGGGGCTCCTACAATGAGCAGTTCTTC. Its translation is CASSLTSGRGSYNEQFF.

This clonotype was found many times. CDR3 DNA sequence: TGTGCCAGCAGTCAGGGACTAGCGGGAGTTGCCACCGGGGAGCTGTTTTTT. Its protein product is CASSQGLAGVATGELFF. The gene calls are TRBV12-3 or TRBV12-4 and TRBJ2-2, with 14 nucleotides matching TRBD2. CDR3 length: 17 amino acids. V lost 5 bases, J lost 4 bases, and 6 bases stayed unmatched.